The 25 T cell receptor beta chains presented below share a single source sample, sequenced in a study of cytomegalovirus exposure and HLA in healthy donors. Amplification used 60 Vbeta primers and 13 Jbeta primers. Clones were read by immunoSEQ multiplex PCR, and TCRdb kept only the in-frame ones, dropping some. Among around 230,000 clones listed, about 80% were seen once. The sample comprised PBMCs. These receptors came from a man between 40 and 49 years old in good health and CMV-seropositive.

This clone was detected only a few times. This CDR3 reads CASSPPRENTEAFF. CDR3 DNA: TGTGCCAGCTCACCACCCCGGGAGAACACTGAAGCTTTCTTT. The chain couples TRBV18 to TRBJ1-1; unclear D gene. The V end was cut by 0 bases, the J end by 1 base, with 6 bases between. CDR3 size: 14 residues. CDR1 KGHSH and CDR2 LQKENI come from the germline V gene.

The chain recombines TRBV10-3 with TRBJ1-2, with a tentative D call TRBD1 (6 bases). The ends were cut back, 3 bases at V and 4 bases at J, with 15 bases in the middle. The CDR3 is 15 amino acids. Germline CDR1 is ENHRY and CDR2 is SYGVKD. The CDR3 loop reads CAISDGRGGLYGYTF. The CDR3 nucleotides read TGTGCCATCAGTGATGGGAGGGGGGGACTCTATGGCTACACCTTC.

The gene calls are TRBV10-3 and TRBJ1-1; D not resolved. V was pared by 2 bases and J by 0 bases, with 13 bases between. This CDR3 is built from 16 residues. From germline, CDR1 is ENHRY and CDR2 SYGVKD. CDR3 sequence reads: CAISEPKTRLNTEAFF. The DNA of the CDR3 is TGTGCCATCAGTGAGCCAAAGACAAGATTGAACACTGAAGCTTTCTTT.

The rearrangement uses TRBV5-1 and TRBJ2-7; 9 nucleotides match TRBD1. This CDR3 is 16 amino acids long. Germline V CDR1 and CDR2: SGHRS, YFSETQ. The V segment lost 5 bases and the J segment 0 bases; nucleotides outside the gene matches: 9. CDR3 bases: TGCGCCAGCAGAATTTTACAGGGGGCGGGCTCCTACGAGCAGTACTTC. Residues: CASRILQGAGSYEQYF.

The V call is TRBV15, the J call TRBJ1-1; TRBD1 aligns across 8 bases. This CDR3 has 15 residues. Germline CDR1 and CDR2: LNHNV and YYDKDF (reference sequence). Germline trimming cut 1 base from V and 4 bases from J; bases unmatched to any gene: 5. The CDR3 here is CATSRVRQGSTEAFF. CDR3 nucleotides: TGTGCCACCAGCAGAGTTAGACAGGGGAGCACTGAAGCTTTCTTT.

CDR3 DNA sequence: TGCAGCGTTGGGGAGACGTTAGGTTACAATGAGCAGTTCTTC. It is translated as CSVGETLGYNEQFF. J is TRBJ2-1 and V is TRBV29-1; maybe TRBD2 (5 bases). The CDR3 extends over 14 amino acids. V lost 4 bases and J 4 bases, leaving 14 bases between the germline ends. CDR1 and CDR2 (germline): SQVTM, ANQGSEA.

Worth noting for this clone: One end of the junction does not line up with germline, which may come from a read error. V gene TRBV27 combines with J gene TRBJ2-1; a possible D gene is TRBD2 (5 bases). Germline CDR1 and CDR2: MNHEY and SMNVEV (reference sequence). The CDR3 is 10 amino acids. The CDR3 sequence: CASGFGMQFF. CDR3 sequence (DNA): TGTGCCAGCGGTTTCGGGATGCAGTTCTTC.

This CDR3 is CAWSGQGLAKNIQYF. For the CDR3, the DNA is TGTGCCTGGAGTGGACAGGGGCTAGCCAAAAACATTCAGTACTTC. The chain carries TRBV30 and TRBJ2-4; 8 nucleotides match TRBD1. CDR1 and CDR2 from the germline V gene are GTSNPN and SVGIG (reference sequence). The CDR3 is made up of 15 amino acids. V lost 1 base, J lost 0 bases, and 2 bases stayed unmatched.

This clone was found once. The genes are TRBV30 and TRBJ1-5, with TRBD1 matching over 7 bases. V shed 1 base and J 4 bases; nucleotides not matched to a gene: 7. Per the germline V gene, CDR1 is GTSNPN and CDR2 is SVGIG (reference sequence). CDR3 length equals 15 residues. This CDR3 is CAWSGGQLNNQPQHF. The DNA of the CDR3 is TGTGCCTGGAGTGGGGGACAGCTAAATAATCAGCCCCAGCATTTT.

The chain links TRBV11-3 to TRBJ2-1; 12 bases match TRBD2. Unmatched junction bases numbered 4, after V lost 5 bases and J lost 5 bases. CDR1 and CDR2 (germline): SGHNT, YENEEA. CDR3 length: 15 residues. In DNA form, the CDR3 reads TGTGCCAGCAGCCCCAGACTAGCGGGAGACAATGAGCAGTTCTTC. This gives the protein CASSPRLAGDNEQFF.

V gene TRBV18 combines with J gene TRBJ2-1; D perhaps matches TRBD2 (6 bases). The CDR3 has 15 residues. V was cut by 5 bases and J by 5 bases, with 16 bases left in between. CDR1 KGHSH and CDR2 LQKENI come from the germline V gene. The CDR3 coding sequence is TGTGCCAGCTCAAACTGGGGGACTGGTAACAATGAGCAGTTCTTC. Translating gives CASSNWGTGNNEQFF. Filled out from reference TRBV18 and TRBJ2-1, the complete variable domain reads NAGVMQNPRHLVRRRGQEARLRCSPMKGHSHVYWYRQLPEEGLKFMVYLQKENIIDESGMPKERFSAEFPKEGPSILRIQQVVRGDSAAYFCASSNWGTGNNEQFFGPGTRLTVL.

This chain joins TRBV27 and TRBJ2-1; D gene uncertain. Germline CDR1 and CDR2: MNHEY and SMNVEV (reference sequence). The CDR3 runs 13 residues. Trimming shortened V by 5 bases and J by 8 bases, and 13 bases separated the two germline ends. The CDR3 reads CASSPVPPYEQFF. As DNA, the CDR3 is TGTGCCAGCAGTCCGGTCCCGCCCTATGAGCAGTTCTTC.

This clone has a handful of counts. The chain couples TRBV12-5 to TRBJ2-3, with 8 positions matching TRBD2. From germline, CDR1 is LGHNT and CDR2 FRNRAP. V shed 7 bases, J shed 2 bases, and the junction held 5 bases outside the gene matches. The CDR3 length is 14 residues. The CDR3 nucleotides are TGTGCTAGTGTGTGGCGGGAGGTCACAGATACGCAGTATTTT. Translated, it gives CASVWREVTDTQYF.

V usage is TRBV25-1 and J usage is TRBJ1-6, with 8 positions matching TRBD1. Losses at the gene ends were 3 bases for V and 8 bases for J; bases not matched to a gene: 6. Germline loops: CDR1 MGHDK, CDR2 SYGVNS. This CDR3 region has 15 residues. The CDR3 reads CASSEFRTGYSPLHF. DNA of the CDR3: TGTGCCAGCAGTGAGTTTAGGACAGGGTATTCACCCCTCCACTTT.

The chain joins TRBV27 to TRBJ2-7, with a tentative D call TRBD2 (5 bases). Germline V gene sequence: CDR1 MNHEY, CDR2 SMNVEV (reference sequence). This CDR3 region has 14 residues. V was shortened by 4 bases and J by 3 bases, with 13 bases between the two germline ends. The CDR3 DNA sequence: TGTGCCAGCAGTTCCGGGGAAAGGAGCTACGAGCAGTACTTC. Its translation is CASSSGERSYEQYF.

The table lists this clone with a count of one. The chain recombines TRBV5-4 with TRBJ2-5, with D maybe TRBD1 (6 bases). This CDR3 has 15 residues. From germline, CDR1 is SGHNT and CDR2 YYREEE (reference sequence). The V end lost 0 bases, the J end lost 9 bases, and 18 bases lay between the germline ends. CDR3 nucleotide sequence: TGTGCCAGCAGCTTGGGGCCAGCGGCCAAGGGGGCCCAGTACTTC. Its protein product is CASSLGPAAKGAQYF.

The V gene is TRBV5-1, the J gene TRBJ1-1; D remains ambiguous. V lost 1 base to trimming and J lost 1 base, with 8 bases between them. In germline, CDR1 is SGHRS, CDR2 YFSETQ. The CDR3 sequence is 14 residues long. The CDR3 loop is CASSLQSTNTEAFF. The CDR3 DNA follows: TGCGCCAGCAGCTTGCAGTCCACGAACACTGAAGCTTTCTTT.

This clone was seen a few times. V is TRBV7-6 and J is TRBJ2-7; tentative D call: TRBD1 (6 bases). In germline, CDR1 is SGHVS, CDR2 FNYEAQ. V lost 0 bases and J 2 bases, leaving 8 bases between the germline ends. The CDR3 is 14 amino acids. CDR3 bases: TGTGCCAGCAGCTTAGCCAGGGGAGCCTACGAGCAGTACTTC. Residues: CASSLARGAYEQYF. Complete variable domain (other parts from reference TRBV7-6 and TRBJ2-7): GAGVSQSPRYKVTKRGQDVALRCDPISGHVSLYWYRQALGQGPEFLTYFNYEAQQDKSGLPNDRFSAERPEGSISTLTIQRTEQRDSAMYRCASSLARGAYEQYFGPGTRLTVT.

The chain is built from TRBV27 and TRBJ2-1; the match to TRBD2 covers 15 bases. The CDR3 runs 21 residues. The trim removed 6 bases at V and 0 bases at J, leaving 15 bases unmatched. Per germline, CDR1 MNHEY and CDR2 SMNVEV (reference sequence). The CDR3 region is CASSSPRVGTSGRSSYNEQFF. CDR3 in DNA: TGTGCCAGCAGCTCTCCCCGGGTCGGGACTAGCGGGAGGAGCTCCTACAATGAGCAGTTCTTC.

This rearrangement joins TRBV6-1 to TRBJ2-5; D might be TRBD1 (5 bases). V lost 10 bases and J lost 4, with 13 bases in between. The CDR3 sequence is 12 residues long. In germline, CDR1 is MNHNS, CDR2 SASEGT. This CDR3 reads CAISRVGETQYF. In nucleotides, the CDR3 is TGTGCCATCTCCAGGGTGGGAGAGACCCAGTACTTC.

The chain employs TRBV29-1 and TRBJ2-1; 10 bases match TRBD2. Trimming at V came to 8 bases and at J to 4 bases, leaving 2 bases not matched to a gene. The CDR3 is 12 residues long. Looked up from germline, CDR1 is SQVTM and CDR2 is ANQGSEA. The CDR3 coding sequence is TGCAGCCTGGGACTAGCGTACAATGAGCAGTTCTTC. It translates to CSLGLAYNEQFF.

CDR3 DNA: TGTGCCAGCAGTACCCAGGGGTCCGTTGGGTATGGCTACACCTTC. It encodes CASSTQGSVGYGYTF. The chain joins TRBV28 to TRBJ1-2, with D perhaps TRBD1 (6 bases). CDR3 length equals 15 residues. CDR1 MDHEN and CDR2 SYDVKM come from the germline V gene. V was trimmed by 5 bases and J by 5 bases, leaving 18 bases between them.

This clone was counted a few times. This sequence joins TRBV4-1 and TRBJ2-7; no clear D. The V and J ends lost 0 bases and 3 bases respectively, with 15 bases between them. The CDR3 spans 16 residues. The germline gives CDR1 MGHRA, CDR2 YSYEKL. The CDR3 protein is CASSQEEAATFYEQYF. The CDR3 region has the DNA TGCGCCAGCAGCCAAGAAGAGGCAGCGACGTTCTACGAGCAGTACTTC.

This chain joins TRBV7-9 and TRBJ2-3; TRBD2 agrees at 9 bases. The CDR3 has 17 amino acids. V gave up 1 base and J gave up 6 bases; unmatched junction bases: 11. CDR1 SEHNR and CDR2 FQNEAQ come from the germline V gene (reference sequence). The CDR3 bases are TGTGCCAGCAGCTTAGGCCCCGAAGCGGGAGGTGCGGATACGCAGTATTTT. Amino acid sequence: CASSLGPEAGGADTQYF.

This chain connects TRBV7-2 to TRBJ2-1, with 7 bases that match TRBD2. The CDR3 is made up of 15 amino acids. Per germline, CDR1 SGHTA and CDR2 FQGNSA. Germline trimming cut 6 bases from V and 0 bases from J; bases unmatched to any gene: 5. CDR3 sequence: CASSPSGSSYNEQFF. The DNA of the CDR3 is TGTGCCAGCAGTCCTAGCGGTAGCTCCTACAATGAGCAGTTCTTC.